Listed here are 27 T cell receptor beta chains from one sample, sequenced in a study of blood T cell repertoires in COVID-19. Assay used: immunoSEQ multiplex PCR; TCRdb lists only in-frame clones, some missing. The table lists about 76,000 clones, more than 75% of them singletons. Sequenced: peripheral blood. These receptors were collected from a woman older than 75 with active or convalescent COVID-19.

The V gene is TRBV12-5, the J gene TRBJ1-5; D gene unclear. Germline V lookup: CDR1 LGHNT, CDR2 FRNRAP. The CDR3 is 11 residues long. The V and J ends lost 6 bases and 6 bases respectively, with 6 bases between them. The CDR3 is CASGVIQPQHF. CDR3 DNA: TGTGCTAGTGGCGTTATTCAGCCCCAGCATTTT.

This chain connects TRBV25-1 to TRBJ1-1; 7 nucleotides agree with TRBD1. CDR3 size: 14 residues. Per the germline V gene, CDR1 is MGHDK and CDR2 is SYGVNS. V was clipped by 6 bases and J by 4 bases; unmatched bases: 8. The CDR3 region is CASSATGTGTEAFF. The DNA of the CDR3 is TGTGCCAGCAGCGCGACAGGGACGGGCACTGAAGCTTTCTTT.

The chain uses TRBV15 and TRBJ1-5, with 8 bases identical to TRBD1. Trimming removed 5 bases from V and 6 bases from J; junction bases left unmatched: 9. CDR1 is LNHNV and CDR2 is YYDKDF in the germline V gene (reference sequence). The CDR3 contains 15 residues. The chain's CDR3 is CATSGIQGERQPQHF. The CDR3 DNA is TGTGCCACCAGCGGAATACAGGGGGAACGTCAGCCCCAGCATTTT.

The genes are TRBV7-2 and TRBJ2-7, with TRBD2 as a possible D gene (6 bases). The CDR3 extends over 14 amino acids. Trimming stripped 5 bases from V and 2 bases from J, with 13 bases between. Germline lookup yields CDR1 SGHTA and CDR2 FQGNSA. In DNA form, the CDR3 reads TGTGCCAGCAGCGCGGGACTTGCCCCCTACGAGCAGTACTTC. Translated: CASSAGLAPYEQYF.

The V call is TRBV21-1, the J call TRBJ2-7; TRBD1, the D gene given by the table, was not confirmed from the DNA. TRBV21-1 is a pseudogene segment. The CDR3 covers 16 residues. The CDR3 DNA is TGTGCCAGCAGCAAAGAAGTCACAGGCAGCTCCTACGAGCAGTACTTC. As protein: CASSKEVTGSSYEQYF.

CDR3 sequence: CASSVEGQAETQYF. CDR3 nucleotide sequence: TGTGCCAGCAGCGTAGAGGGACAGGCAGAGACCCAGTACTTC. The V and J genes are TRBV9 and TRBJ2-5; 8 bases line up with TRBD1. The V and J ends lost 0 bases and 4 bases, in that order; junction bases with no gene match: 2. Germline loops: CDR1 SGDLS, CDR2 YYNGEE. The CDR3 runs 14 residues.

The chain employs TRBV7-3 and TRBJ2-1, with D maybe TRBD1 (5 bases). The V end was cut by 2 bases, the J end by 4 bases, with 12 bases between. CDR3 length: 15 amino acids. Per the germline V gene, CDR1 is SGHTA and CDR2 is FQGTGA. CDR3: CASSLVRASYNEQFF. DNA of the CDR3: TGTGCCAGCAGCTTAGTCAGGGCCTCTTACAATGAGCAGTTCTTC.

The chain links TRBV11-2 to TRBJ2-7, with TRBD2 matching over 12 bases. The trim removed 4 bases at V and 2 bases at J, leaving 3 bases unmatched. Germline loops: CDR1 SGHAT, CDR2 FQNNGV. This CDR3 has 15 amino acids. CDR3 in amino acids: CASSSWTSGAYEQYF. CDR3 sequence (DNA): TGTGCCAGCAGCTCCTGGACTAGCGGGGCCTACGAGCAGTACTTC.

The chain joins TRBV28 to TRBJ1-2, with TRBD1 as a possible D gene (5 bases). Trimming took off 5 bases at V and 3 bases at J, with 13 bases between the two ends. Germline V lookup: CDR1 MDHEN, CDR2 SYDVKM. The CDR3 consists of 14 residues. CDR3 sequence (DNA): TGTGCCAGCAGTCTCAGGGTTGGACACTATGGCTACACCTTC. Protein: CASSLRVGHYGYTF.

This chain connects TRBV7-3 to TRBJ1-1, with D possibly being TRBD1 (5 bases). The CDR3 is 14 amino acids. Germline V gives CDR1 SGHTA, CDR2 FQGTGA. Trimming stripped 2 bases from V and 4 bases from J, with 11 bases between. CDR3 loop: CASSLFARGTEAFF. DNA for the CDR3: TGTGCCAGCAGCTTATTCGCTAGGGGCACTGAAGCTTTCTTT.

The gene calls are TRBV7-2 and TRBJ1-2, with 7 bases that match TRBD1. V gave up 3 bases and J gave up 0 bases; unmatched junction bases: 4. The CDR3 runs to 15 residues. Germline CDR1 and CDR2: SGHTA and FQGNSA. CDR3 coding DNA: TGTGCCAGCAGCTTGGGACAGATTACTAACTATGGCTACACCTTC. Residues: CASSLGQITNYGYTF.

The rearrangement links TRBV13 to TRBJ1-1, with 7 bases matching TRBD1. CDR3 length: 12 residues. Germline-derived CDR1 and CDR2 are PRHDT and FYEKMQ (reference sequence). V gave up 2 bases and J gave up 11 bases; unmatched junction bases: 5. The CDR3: CASSLTDRAAFF. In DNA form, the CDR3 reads TGTGCCAGCAGCTTAACTGACAGGGCGGCTTTCTTT.

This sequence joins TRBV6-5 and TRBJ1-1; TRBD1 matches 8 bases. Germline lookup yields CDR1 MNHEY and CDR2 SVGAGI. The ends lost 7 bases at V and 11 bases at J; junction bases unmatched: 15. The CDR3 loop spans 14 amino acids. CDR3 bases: TGTGCCAGCATGGCAGGGGGCACCTTGCGTTCCGCTTTCTTT. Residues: CASMAGGTLRSAFF.

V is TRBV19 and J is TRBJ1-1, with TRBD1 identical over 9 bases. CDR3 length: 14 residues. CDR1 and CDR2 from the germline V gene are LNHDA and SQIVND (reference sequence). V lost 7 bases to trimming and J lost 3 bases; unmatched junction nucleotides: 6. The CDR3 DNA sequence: TGTGCCAGTACCCCTTGGGACAGGGACACTGAAGCTTTCTTT. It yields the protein CASTPWDRDTEAFF.

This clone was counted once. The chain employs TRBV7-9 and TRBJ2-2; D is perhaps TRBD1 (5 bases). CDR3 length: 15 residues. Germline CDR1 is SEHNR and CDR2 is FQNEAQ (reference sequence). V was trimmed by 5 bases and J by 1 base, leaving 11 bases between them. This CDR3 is CASSPRQRNTGELFF. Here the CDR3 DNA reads TGTGCCAGCAGCCCCAGACAGCGGAACACCGGGGAGCTGTTTTTT.

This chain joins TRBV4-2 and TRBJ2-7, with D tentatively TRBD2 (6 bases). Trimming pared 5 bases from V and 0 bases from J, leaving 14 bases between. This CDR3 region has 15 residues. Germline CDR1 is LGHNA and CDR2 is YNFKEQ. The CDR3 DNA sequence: TGTGCCAGCAGCGCCCGGACTACCGGCTCCTACGAGCAGTACTTC. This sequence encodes CASSARTTGSYEQYF.

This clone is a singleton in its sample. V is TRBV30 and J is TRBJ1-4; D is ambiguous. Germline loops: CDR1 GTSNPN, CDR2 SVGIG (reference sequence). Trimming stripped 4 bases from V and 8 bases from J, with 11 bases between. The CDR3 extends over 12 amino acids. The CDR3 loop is CAWNIDLEKLFF. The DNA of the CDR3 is TGTGCCTGGAATATCGACTTGGAAAAACTGTTTTTT.

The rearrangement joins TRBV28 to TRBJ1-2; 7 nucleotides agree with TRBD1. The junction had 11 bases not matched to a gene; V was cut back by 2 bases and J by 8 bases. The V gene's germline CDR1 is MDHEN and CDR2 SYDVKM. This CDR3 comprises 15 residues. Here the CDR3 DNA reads TGTGCCAGCAGTTTACGACAGGGATATTTATTAGGCTACACCTTC. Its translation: CASSLRQGYLLGYTF.

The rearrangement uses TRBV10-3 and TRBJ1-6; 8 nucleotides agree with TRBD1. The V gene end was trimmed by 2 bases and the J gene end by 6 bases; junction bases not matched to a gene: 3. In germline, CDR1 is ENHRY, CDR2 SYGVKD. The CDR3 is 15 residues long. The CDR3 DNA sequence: TGTGCCATCAGTGAGGTTCAGGGGGCTAATTCACCCCTCCACTTT. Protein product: CAISEVQGANSPLHF.

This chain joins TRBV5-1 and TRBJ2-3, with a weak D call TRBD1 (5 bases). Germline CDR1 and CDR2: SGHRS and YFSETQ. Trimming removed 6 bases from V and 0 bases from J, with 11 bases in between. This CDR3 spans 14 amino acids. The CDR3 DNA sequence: TGCGCCAGCAAGACAGCGACCAGCACAGATACGCAGTATTTT. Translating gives CASKTATSTDTQYF.

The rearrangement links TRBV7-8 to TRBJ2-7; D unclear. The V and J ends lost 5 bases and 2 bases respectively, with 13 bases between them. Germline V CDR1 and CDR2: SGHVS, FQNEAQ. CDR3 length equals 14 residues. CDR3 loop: CASSTSWQAYEQYF. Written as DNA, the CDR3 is TGTGCCAGCAGCACGTCGTGGCAGGCCTACGAGCAGTACTTC.

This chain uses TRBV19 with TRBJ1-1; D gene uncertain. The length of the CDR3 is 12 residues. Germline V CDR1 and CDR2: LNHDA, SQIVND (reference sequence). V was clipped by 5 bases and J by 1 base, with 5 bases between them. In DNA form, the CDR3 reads TGTGCCAGTAGTTGGCCGAACACTGAAGCTTTCTTT. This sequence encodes CASSWPNTEAFF.

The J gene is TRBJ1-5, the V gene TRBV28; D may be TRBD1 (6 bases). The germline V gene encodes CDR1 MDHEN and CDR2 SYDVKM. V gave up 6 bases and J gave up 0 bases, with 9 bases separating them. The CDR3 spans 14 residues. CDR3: CASRRDTSNQPQHF. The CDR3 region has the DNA TGTGCCAGCAGAAGGGACACTAGCAATCAGCCCCAGCATTTT. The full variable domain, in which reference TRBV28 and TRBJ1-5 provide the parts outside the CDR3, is DVKVTQSSRYLVKRTGEKVFLECVQDMDHENMFWYRQDPGLGLRLIYFSYDVKMKEKGDIPEGYSVSREKKERFSLILESASTNQTSMYLCASRRDTSNQPQHFGDGTRLSIL.

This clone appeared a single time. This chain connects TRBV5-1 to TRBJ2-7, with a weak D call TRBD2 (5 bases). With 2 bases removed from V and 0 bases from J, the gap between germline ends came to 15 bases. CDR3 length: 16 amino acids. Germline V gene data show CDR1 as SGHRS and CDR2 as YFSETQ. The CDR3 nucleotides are TGCGCCAGCAGCTTTGTTGGAGGTAGGAGCTCCTACGAGCAGTACTTC. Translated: CASSFVGGRSSYEQYF. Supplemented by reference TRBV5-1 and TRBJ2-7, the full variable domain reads KAGVTQTPRYLIKTRGQQVTLSCSPISGHRSVSWYQQTPGQGLQFLFEYFSETQRNKGNFPGRFSGRQFSNSRSEMNVSTLELGDSALYLCASSFVGGRSSYEQYFGPGTRLTVT.

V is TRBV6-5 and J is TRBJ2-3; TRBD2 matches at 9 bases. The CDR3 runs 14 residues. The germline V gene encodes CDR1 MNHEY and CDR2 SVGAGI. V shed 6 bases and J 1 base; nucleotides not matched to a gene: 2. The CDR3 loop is CASRRGGGTDTQYF. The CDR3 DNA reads TGTGCCAGCAGGCGGGGGGGCGGCACAGATACGCAGTATTTT.

CDR3: CASSFDFIRGYTGELFF. The CDR3 DNA is TGCGCCAGCAGCTTCGACTTTATCAGGGGTTACACCGGGGAGCTGTTTTTT. This chain uses TRBV5-1 with TRBJ2-2; TRBD1 is a possible D gene (6 bases). V was trimmed by 2 bases and J by 3 bases, leaving 17 bases between them. This CDR3 has 17 amino acids. Per germline, CDR1 SGHRS and CDR2 YFSETQ.

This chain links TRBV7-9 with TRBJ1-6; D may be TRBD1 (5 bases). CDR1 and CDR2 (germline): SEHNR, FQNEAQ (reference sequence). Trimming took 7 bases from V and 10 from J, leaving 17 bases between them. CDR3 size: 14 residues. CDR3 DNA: TGTGCCAGCACCGTAGGGGCAGTGGGCTCACCCCTCCACTTT. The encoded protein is CASTVGAVGSPLHF.